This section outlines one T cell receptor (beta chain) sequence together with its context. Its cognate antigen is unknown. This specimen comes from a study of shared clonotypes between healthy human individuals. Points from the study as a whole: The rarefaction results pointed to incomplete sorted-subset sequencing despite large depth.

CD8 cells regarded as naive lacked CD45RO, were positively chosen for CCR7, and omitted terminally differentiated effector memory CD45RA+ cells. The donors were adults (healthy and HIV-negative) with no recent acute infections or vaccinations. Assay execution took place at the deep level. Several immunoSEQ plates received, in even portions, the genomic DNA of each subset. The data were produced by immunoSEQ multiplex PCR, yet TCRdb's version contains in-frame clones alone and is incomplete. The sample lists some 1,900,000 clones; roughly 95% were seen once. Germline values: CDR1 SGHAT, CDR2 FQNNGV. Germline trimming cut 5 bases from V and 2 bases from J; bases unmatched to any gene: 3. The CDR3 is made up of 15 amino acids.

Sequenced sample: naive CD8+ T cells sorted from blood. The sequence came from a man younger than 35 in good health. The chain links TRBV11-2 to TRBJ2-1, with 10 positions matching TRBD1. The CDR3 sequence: CASSLGTGAYNEQFF. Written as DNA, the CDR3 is TGTGCCAGCAGCCTGGGGACAGGGGCCTACAATGAGCAGTTCTTC. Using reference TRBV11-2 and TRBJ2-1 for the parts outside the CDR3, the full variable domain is EAGVAQSPRYKIIEKRQSVAFWCNPISGHATLYWYQQILGQGPKLLIQFQNNGVVDDSQLPKDRFSAERLKGVDSTLKIQPAKLEDSAVYLCASSLGTGAYNEQFFGPGTRLTVL.